The 28 T cell receptor beta chains below were found in one sample sequenced in a study of shared clonotypes between healthy human individuals. The repertoire was sequenced with immunoSEQ multiplex PCR; TCRdb's copy has only in-frame clones and lacks some. The data contain about 1 million clones, around four fifths of them singletons. Source material: memory CD4+ T cells sorted from blood. Subset indicated: CD45RA-negative fraction. These receptors all stem from a man aged 18 to 29 in good health.

The V and J genes are TRBV10-3 and TRBJ1-3; D uncertain. V lost 3 bases to trimming and J lost 4 bases, with 10 bases between them. CDR3 size: 14 residues. Germline-derived CDR1 and CDR2 are ENHRY and SYGVKD. CDR3 loop: CAISDSLLGNTIYF. The CDR3 DNA is TGTGCCATCAGTGACTCTCTTCTGGGAAACACCATATATTTT.

This chain joins TRBV28 and TRBJ2-7, with 9 bases matching TRBD2. Germline trimming cut 8 bases from V and 4 bases from J; bases unmatched to any gene: 6. The CDR3 contains 13 residues. Germline V gives CDR1 MDHEN, CDR2 SYDVKM. CDR3 amino acids: CASGLAGPYEQYF. In nucleotides, the CDR3 is TGTGCCAGCGGCCTAGCGGGGCCGTACGAGCAGTACTTC.

The chain recombines TRBV28 with TRBJ1-5, with 9 bases aligning to TRBD1. The germline gives CDR1 MDHEN, CDR2 SYDVKM. CDR3 length equals 13 residues. Trimming removed 5 bases from V and 7 bases from J; junction bases left unmatched: 3. Written as DNA, the CDR3 is TGTGCCAGCAGTGGACAGGGGTGGCAGCCCCAGCATTTT. This codes for CASSGQGWQPQHF.

The V and J genes are TRBV4-1 and TRBJ2-7, with a weak D call TRBD1 (5 bases). This CDR3 region has 14 residues. Per the germline V gene, CDR1 is MGHRA and CDR2 is YSYEKL. The germline V and J ends were trimmed by 3 bases and 3 bases, with 12 bases remaining between them. The DNA of the CDR3 is TGCGCCAGCAGCCAGCAGTCGCAGGGCTACGAGCAGTACTTC. Translation gives CASSQQSQGYEQYF.

This chain joins TRBV18 and TRBJ1-5, with D possibly being TRBD1 (6 bases). This CDR3 comprises 14 residues. Germline lookup yields CDR1 KGHSH and CDR2 LQKENI. The V end lost 2 bases, the J end lost 5 bases, and 10 bases lay between the germline ends. CDR3 in amino acids: CASSPGTQDQPQHF. DNA of the CDR3: TGTGCCAGCTCACCAGGGACACAGGATCAGCCCCAGCATTTT.

At least ten counts were recorded for this clone. This chain's CDR3 is CASSPGLFGDYGYTF. In DNA form, the CDR3 reads TGTGCCAGCAGCCCGGGGCTCTTCGGGGACTATGGCTACACCTTC. The V call is TRBV28, the J call TRBJ1-2; D is perhaps TRBD1 (5 bases). V lost 6 bases, J lost 3 bases, and 17 bases lay in between. The CDR3 has 15 amino acids. CDR1 and CDR2 (germline): MDHEN, SYDVKM.

The chain combines TRBV6-1 with TRBJ2-2; D may be TRBD1 (6 bases). CDR1 is MNHNS and CDR2 is SASEGT in the germline V gene. The V and J ends lost 11 bases and 6 bases respectively, with 16 bases between them. This CDR3 is built from 13 residues. The CDR3 here is CAVKTQGAGELFF. CDR3 DNA sequence: TGTGCCGTTAAGACACAGGGTGCCGGGGAGCTGTTTTTT.

The chain combines TRBV2 with TRBJ1-1; D ambiguous. The germline gives CDR1 SNHLY, CDR2 FYNNEI. Trimming cost V 4 bases and J 7 bases, with 10 bases left between them. CDR3 length: 12 residues. The CDR3 is CASSGMDGEAFF. CDR3 nucleotides: TGTGCCAGCAGTGGTATGGACGGTGAAGCTTTCTTT.

V and J are TRBV5-1 and TRBJ1-2; TRBD1 aligns across 8 bases. V gave up 3 bases and J gave up 14 bases; unmatched junction bases: 15. Germline CDR1 is SGHRS and CDR2 is YFSETQ. The CDR3 spans 14 residues. The DNA of the CDR3 is TGCGCCAGCAGCTCAAATTCATATACGACAGGGGAAACCTTC. It translates to CASSSNSYTTGETF.

This chain connects TRBV20-1 to TRBJ1-1; no clear D. V lost 2 bases and J 11 bases, leaving 12 bases between the germline ends. Per the germline V gene, CDR1 is DFQATT and CDR2 is SNEGSKA (reference sequence). This CDR3 comprises 11 residues. This CDR3 reads CSARSPPDAFF. The CDR3 bases are TGCAGTGCTAGATCCCCCCCGGACGCTTTCTTT.

The V gene is TRBV6-5, the J gene TRBJ2-3, with D possibly matching TRBD2 (5 bases). CDR1 and CDR2 from the germline V gene are MNHEY and SVGAGI. Trimming took off 4 bases at V and 1 base at J, with 9 bases between the two ends. The CDR3 consists of 14 residues. The chain's CDR3 is CASSWLAGTDTQYF. CDR3 sequence (DNA): TGTGCCAGCAGTTGGCTAGCCGGCACAGATACGCAGTATTTT.

The chain combines TRBV11-3 with TRBJ1-1, with no clear D. Trimming removed 5 bases from V and 1 base from J, with 11 bases in between. Germline V lookup: CDR1 SGHNT, CDR2 YENEEA. The CDR3 contains 14 residues. CDR3 sequence: CASSPGLSNTEAFF. In DNA, the CDR3 is TGTGCCAGCAGCCCGGGTCTTTCGAACACTGAAGCTTTCTTT.

In nucleotides, the CDR3 is TGTGCCAGCAGCGGGAGAACGGACGGTTCCTATGGCTACACCTTC. Amino acid sequence: CASSGRTDGSYGYTF. The J gene is TRBJ1-2, the V gene TRBV25-1; D unresolved. V was cut by 6 bases and J by 4 bases, with 18 bases left in between. CDR3 size: 15 residues. Per germline, CDR1 MGHDK and CDR2 SYGVNS.

The chain links TRBV2 to TRBJ2-4; no clear D. The CDR3 totals 10 residues. CDR1 SNHLY and CDR2 FYNNEI come from the germline V gene. The V gene lost 8 bases and the J gene lost 5 bases, with 4 bases spanning the gap. The CDR3 is CASAENIQYF. The CDR3 DNA sequence: TGTGCCAGCGCAGAAAACATTCAGTACTTC.

The chain couples TRBV7-9 to TRBJ2-3; maybe TRBD2 (5 bases). V was shortened by 0 bases and J by 5 bases, with 9 bases between the two germline ends. CDR1 SEHNR and CDR2 FQNEAQ come from the germline V gene (reference sequence). CDR3 length: 14 residues. In nucleotides, the CDR3 is TGTGCCAGCAGCTTAGCTTCGGCGGGAGATACGCAGTATTTT. Its protein is CASSLASAGDTQYF.

Regarding this clone: One end of the junction varies from germline; a read error may be responsible. The genes are TRBV28 and TRBJ2-3, with TRBD1 matching 7 bases. Germline V gene data show CDR1 as MDHEN and CDR2 as SYDVKM. The CDR3 contains 15 residues. For the CDR3, the DNA is TGTGCCAGCAGTTCAGGGGGTGGAAGCAAAGATACGCAGTATTTT. Its protein is CASSSGGGSKDTQYF. Supplemented by reference TRBV28 and TRBJ2-3, the full variable domain reads DVKVTQSSRYLVKRTGEKVFLECVQDMDHENMFWYRQDPGLGLRLIYFSYDVKMKEKGDIPEGYSVSREKKERFSLILESASTNQTSMYLCASSSGGGSKDTQYFGPGTRLTVL.

The chain links TRBV6-5 to TRBJ2-7; D is ambiguous. Between the trimmed V and J ends, which lost 4 bases and 3 bases, there was a span of 7 bases. CDR1 MNHEY and CDR2 SVGAGI come from the germline V gene. The CDR3 has 12 residues. This CDR3 is CASSSSLYEQYF. The CDR3, as DNA: TGTGCCAGCAGTTCGAGCCTCTACGAGCAGTACTTC.

V usage is TRBV7-9 and J usage is TRBJ2-7, with TRBD2 as a possible D gene (6 bases). This CDR3 is 14 amino acids long. The V end was cut by 4 bases, the J end by 7 bases, with 17 bases between. Germline assignment: CDR1 SEHNR and CDR2 FQNEAQ (reference sequence). The DNA for the CDR3 is TGTGCCAGCAGCTCCACTAGCAACTATCGGGAGCAGTACTTC. Amino acid sequence: CASSSTSNYREQYF.

This clone was recorded a few times. The CDR3 loop reads CASMKDNEQFF. The CDR3 DNA is TGTGCCAGCATGAAGGACAATGAGCAGTTCTTC. The J gene is TRBJ2-1, the V gene TRBV6-1, with D unresolved. V was clipped by 7 bases and J by 5 bases, with 6 bases between them. Germline CDR1 reads MNHNS; CDR2 reads SASEGT. This CDR3 spans 11 amino acids.

This clone was recorded many times. The rearrangement uses TRBV6-5 and TRBJ1-5; D is ambiguous. CDR3 length: 14 amino acids. In germline, CDR1 is MNHEY, CDR2 SVGAGI. With 4 bases removed from V and 0 bases from J, the gap between germline ends came to 7 bases. The CDR3 bases are TGTGCCAGCAGTTTGACACTTAGCAATCAGCCCCAGCATTTT. Amino acid sequence: CASSLTLSNQPQHF.

This chain joins TRBV27 and TRBJ2-1, with D unclear. This CDR3 region has 13 residues. V lost 5 bases to trimming and J lost 5 bases, with 10 bases between them. Germline V gene lookup returns CDR1 MNHEY and CDR2 SMNVEV (reference sequence). CDR3: CASSTVRNNEQFF. The CDR3 DNA is TGTGCCAGCAGTACCGTCCGCAACAATGAGCAGTTCTTC.

Of note for this clone: This CDR3 is also generated by other DNA sequences in the sample. The V and J genes are TRBV18 and TRBJ1-2; 7 bases are shared with TRBD1. The CDR3 extends over 15 amino acids. The V and J ends lost 2 bases and 3 bases, in that order; junction bases with no gene match: 6. The germline CDR1 and CDR2 sequences are KGHSH and LQKENI. CDR3 nucleotide sequence: TGTGCCAGCTCACCAAACAGGGACAGTTACTATGGCTACACCTTC. It codes for CASSPNRDSYYGYTF.

In its sample, this clone was seen many times. The rearrangement uses TRBV29-1 and TRBJ1-2; D remains ambiguous. Germline loops: CDR1 SQVTM, CDR2 ANQGSEA. The CDR3 has 11 amino acids. V lost 4 bases and J 8 bases, leaving 11 bases between the germline ends. CDR3 region: CSVVGQDGYTF. The CDR3 region has the DNA TGCAGCGTTGTAGGGCAGGACGGCTACACCTTC.

The chain uses TRBV5-1 and TRBJ1-2, with D unresolved. The V gene lost 6 bases and the J gene lost 8 bases, with 20 bases spanning the gap. The length of the CDR3 is 14 residues. Germline V gives CDR1 SGHRS, CDR2 YFSETQ. The CDR3 DNA follows: TGCGCCAGCAACATGAATGGGATGATGGGGGGCTACACCTTC. This sequence encodes CASNMNGMMGGYTF.

CDR3 protein: CASGQVYEQYF. The CDR3 DNA reads TGTGCCAGCGGGCAGGTCTACGAGCAGTACTTC. This chain connects TRBV2 to TRBJ2-7; no definite D call. The CDR3 totals 11 residues. Germline V lookup: CDR1 SNHLY, CDR2 FYNNEI. The germline V and J ends were trimmed by 8 bases and 3 bases, with 8 bases remaining between them.

The rearrangement joins TRBV28 to TRBJ2-5, with a possible D match to TRBD1 (5 bases). CDR3 length equals 14 residues. The V gene lost 7 bases and the J gene lost 4 bases, with 16 bases spanning the gap. Per germline, CDR1 MDHEN and CDR2 SYDVKM. CDR3 coding DNA: TGTGCCAGCAATTCCGCAGGGTTAGGAGAGACCCAGTACTTC. Translated, it gives CASNSAGLGETQYF.

The chain has TRBV18 and TRBJ1-4; tentatively, D is TRBD1 (6 bases). V was shortened by 4 bases and J by 5 bases, with 11 bases between the two germline ends. The CDR3 is made up of 14 amino acids. In germline, CDR1 is KGHSH, CDR2 LQKENI. The CDR3 bases are TGTGCCAGCTCACTCCGGGACATAAATGAAAAACTGTTTTTT. Translating gives CASSLRDINEKLFF.

The rearrangement uses TRBV23-1 and TRBJ1-1; D remains unclear. TRBV23-1 is an ORF, and what it does is uncertain. The CDR3 extends over 16 amino acids. The V end lost 9 bases, the J end lost 2 bases, and 22 bases lay between the germline ends. CDR3 coding DNA: TGCGCCAGAAGCCCGACACGGATCTGGGTAAACACTGAAGCTTTCTTT. This encodes CARSPTRIWVNTEAFF.